This T cell receptor beta chain was sequenced for a study of beta chain features in type 1 diabetes. The overall study: Sorted cells examined across all samples numbered roughly 99,000,000.

As regards this clone: Its antigen remains unknown.

As every portion of the isolated RNA was reverse transcribed, the sequencing read expressed TCRB transcripts. Naive, central memory and regulatory T cell samples yielded about 3.9 million reads on average. Profiled with immunoSEQ multiplex PCR; TCRdb holds only in-frame clones, not every one. The data hold approximately 600,000 clones, with roughly 12% observed a single time. Trimming pared 1 base from V and 6 bases from J, leaving 13 bases between. The CDR3 consists of 15 residues. Germline CDR1 is SGHAT and CDR2 is FQNNGV. Points from the study as a whole: The study found that naive, central memory and Treg TCRB repertoires appeared more similar in patients than in healthy donors. Sequencing of cDNA might inflate the share of cells that strongly express TCR. When Type 1 diabetes patients were examined, their TCRB CDR3s proved moderately but significantly shorter in all four CD4+ subsets.

Sample: naive CD4+ T cells from blood. This TCR came from a man aged 25-45 years with type 1 diabetes. The chain combines TRBV11-2 with TRBJ1-5; possible D gene TRBD1, 5 bases. The CDR3 reads CASSLGGLGSQPQHF. DNA for the CDR3: TGTGCCAGCAGCTTAGGGGGCTTGGGGAGTCAGCCCCAGCATTTT.